A selection of T cell receptor beta chains follows, all from one sample in a study of shared clonotypes between healthy human individuals. Method: immunoSEQ multiplex PCR; TCRdb's copy keeps in-frame clones and lacks some. The sample has under 2,500,000 clones; more than 90% are singletons. The sequenced sample consisted of naive CD4+ T cells sorted from blood. These receptors were collected from a man between 18 and 29 years old in good health. CDR3s include the opening cysteine and the closing phenylalanine or tryptophan. Fields, in order: D gene, J gene, clone size, V gene, CDR3 protein, CDR3 DNA. A D gene is named only where the DNA matches it firmly. Size is stated for part of the rows, as once, few or many counts, or as a class when the clone is expanded.

TRBD2	TRBJ2-1	.	TRBV2	CASSLRTSGAFHEQFF	TGTGCCAGCAGTCTCCGGACTAGCGGGGCCTTCCATGAGCAGTTCTTC
.	TRBJ1-1	.	TRBV5-1	CASRRGRENTEAFF	TGCGCCAGCAGGAGGGGCAGGGAGAACACTGAAGCTTTCTTT
TRBD1	TRBJ1-2	.	TRBV2	CASRGQGRGYTF	TGTGCCAGCAGGGGACAGGGACGGGGCTACACCTTC
.	TRBJ2-7	once	TRBV14	CASSQESAGPYEQYF	TGTGCCAGCAGCCAAGAATCGGCAGGGCCCTACGAGCAGTACTTC
.	TRBJ1-1	.	TRBV7-9	CASSPTGTGNTEAFF	TGTGCCAGCAGCCCGACCGGGACGGGGAACACTGAAGCTTTCTTT
.	TRBJ2-7	.	TRBV18	CASSRRRDLDRYEQYF	TGTGCCAGCTCCCGAAGGCGTGACCTCGACAGGTACGAGCAGTACTTC
TRBD1	TRBJ1-2	.	TRBV27	CASSPDRGNYGYTF	TGTGCCAGCAGTCCAGACAGGGGGAACTATGGCTACACCTTC
.	TRBJ1-6	once	TRBV9	CASSVGPGADSPLHF	TGTGCCAGCAGCGTAGGGCCGGGGGCGGATTCACCCCTCCACTTT
.	TRBJ2-7	.	TRBV7-7	CASSQTRGAEQYF	TGTGCTAGCAGCCAGACTAGAGGGGCCGAGCAGTACTTC
.	TRBJ2-1	.	TRBV10-3	CAIRTTSRSESYNEQFF	TGTGCCATCAGGACAACCTCGCGGTCCGAATCCTACAATGAGCAGTTCTTC
.	TRBJ1-5	.	TRBV28	CASSNEGGAGNQPQHF	TGTGCCAGCAGCAATGAAGGTGGCGCGGGCAATCAGCCCCAGCATTTT
TRBD2	TRBJ2-1	.	TRBV10-2	CASSERDRGRGLAGGINYNEQFF	TGCGCCAGCAGTGAGCGGGACAGGGGTAGGGGACTAGCGGGAGGCATAAACTACAATGAGCAGTTCTTC
.	TRBJ2-7	.	TRBV2	CASSAQPLSSYEQYF	TGTGCCAGCAGTGCACAGCCTCTAAGCTCCTACGAGCAGTACTTC
.	TRBJ2-6	.	TRBV2	CASSVFSGANVLTF	TGTGCCAGCAGTGTCTTCTCTGGGGCCAACGTCCTGACTTTC
.	TRBJ2-1	once	TRBV10-2	CASSETYNEQFF	TGCGCCAGCAGTGAGACTTATAATGAGCAGTTCTTC
.	TRBJ1-1	.	TRBV6-5	CASSYPPGGLNTEAFF	TGTGCCAGCAGTTACCCGCCGGGTGGTTTGAACACTGAAGCTTTCTTT
.	TRBJ1-6	few	TRBV5-1	CASSLGTANSPLHF	TGCGCCAGCAGCTTGGGGACAGCTAATTCACCCCTCCACTTT
.	TRBJ2-1	.	TRBV11-2	CASSLVGGKSYNEQFF	TGTGCCAGCAGTCTAGTGGGCGGGAAGTCCTACAATGAGCAGTTCTTC
.	TRBJ2-1	.	TRBV28	CASSLGEQFF	TGTGCCAGCAGTTTGGGTGAGCAGTTCTTC
.	TRBJ2-4	.	TRBV19	CASSALSIGVKNIQYF	TGTGCCAGTAGTGCCCTGTCGATCGGGGTCAAAAACATTCAGTACTTC
TRBD1	TRBJ2-1	.	TRBV6-1	CASSAGQGAHNEQFF	TGTGCCAGCAGTGCGGGACAGGGGGCCCACAATGAGCAGTTCTTC
.	TRBJ1-5	once	TRBV6-5	CASRGRGGDQPQHF	TGTGCCAGCAGAGGTAGGGGAGGAGATCAGCCCCAGCATTTT
TRBD1	TRBJ1-2	.	TRBV7-9	CASSSQGFNGYTF	TGTGCCAGCAGCTCACAGGGGTTCAATGGCTACACCTTC
TRBD2	TRBJ2-7	.	TRBV18	CASSPPGGIYEQYF	TGTGCCAGCTCACCACCGGGGGGGATTTACGAGCAGTACTTC
TRBD1	TRBJ2-6	.	TRBV2	CAGTVSGANVLTF	TGTGCCGGGACAGTATCTGGGGCCAACGTCCTGACTTTC
TRBD2	TRBJ2-1	.	TRBV5-1	CASSSSGNQWNEQFF	TGCGCCAGCAGCTCTAGCGGGAACCAGTGGAATGAGCAGTTCTTC
.	TRBJ2-3	.	TRBV30	CAWTLSSDTQYF	TGTGCCTGGACCCTCTCTTCAGATACGCAGTATTTT
.	TRBJ1-3	.	TRBV5-1	CASSLAPSSGNTIYF	TGCGCCAGCAGCTTGGCTCCGTCCTCTGGAAACACCATATATTTT
TRBD2	TRBJ2-3	.	TRBV5-1	CASSPEGLAGRTDTQYF	TGCGCCAGCAGCCCCGAAGGGCTAGCGGGGCGCACAGATACGCAGTATTTT
TRBD2	TRBJ2-3	.	TRBV10-1	CASSRGLAGGLHTQYF	TGCGCCAGCAGTCGCGGACTAGCGGGAGGGTTGCATACGCAGTATTTT